The clone carrying this TCR beta chain showed up just a few times. Its antigen is unknown. These data come from a study of blood T cells in healthy people across ages. Germline-derived CDR1 and CDR2 are MGHDK and SYGVNS. This CDR3 comprises 14 residues. The ends lost 1 base at V and 3 bases at J; junction bases unmatched: 3. Alongside a J-beta primer mix, a sample-barcoded 5' primer served in a second PCR lasting about 6 to 12 cycles. TCRdb reanalysed the 5' RACE reads using MiXCR and keeps one entry per CDR3 protein. The table includes about a million distinct CDR3 sequences, roughly 51% detected once. Collection of ten milliliters of peripheral blood was performed for each donor. Study outcomes and limitations: The lack of PBMC sorting stopped any conclusive naive versus antigen-experienced comparison. Diversity of TCR beta correlated strongly with naive T cell percentage.

The rearrangement joins TRBV25-1 to TRBJ2-7; 7 bases are a match to TRBD2. The sequence came from a woman in her fifties or sixties in good health. Sequencing was performed on blood. The CDR3 is CASSEFGGSYEQYF. CDR3 bases: TGTGCCAGCAGTGAATTCGGCGGGAGCTACGAGCAGTACTTC.